This TCR beta chain comes out of a study of response to subunit inactivated influenza vaccine (dated by TCRdb to the late 2010s). Turning to the overall study: Deep quantitative T cell receptor repertoire profiling was used in the study to track responses to a trivalent subunit inactivated influenza vaccine. Paper-wide results and their limitations: According to the authors, only a limited number of new T cells may be recruited by each seasonal influenza vaccination.

The sample holds a few counts of this clonotype. Its antigen is currently not known. No base quality values were provided; no much bigger clone lies one nucleotide off. The protocol used for the library was RT-PCR. The data were produced on an Illumina HiSeq 2500. TCRdb applied fastp at Q25 and MiXCR to the public reads, then kept only in-frame beta chains. CDR3 protein sequences are deduplicated, and each keeps its most common genes and DNA. The sample table holds roughly 790,000 distinct CDR3 sequences, of which around 20% were seen once. The leading ten clones occupy roughly a tenth of the sample. At the junction V is shortened by 9 bases and J by 2 bases, with 11 bases in between. The germline V gene (reference sequence) sets CDR1 to SEHNR and CDR2 to FQNEAQ. Including the terminal cysteine and phenylalanine, the CDR3 comprises 13 residues. Just CDR3 DNA is preserved here, 39 bases in frame from base 1.

The rearrangement joined TRBV7-9 to TRBJ2-1; TRBD2 is a weak D gene call, 5 bases matching. The TCR was taken from a man aged 45-65 years who received an inactivated influenza vaccine. Donor details come from another sample of the same person, matched by shared clones. The sample in question was PBMCs from blood, obtained 5 days after vaccination. The bases are TGTGCCAGTCTCACTAGTCCCTACAATGAGCAGTTCTTC. It translates as CASLTSPYNEQFF.